One sample yielded the 21 T cell receptor beta chains listed below, sequenced in a study of CD8+CD57+ T cells in acquired aplastic anemia. Genomic DNA provided the template from which TCR beta VDJ and CDR3 profiles were obtained. TCRdb ran MiXCR on the reads and lists one entry per CDR3 protein. Of 160,000 or so distinct CDR3 sequences in the sample, more than 45% were seen once. Individuals selected for sequencing had exhibited CD8+CD57+ cell expansion on flow cytometry. Material: sorted CD4+, CD8+, or CD8+CD57+ T cells (not recorded which) from PBMCs. The source is a human donor with aplastic anemia.

Regarding this clonotype: This sequence may be a read error, since a much larger clone differs from it by one base. This sequence joins TRBV28 and TRBJ1-6; a weak D match, TRBD1 (6 bases). The germline V gene encodes CDR1 MDHEN and CDR2 SYDVKM. The CDR3 has 14 residues. In DNA form, the CDR3 reads TGTTCCAGCTCATACCCTGACAGGCCTTCACCCCTCCACTTT. It codes for CSSSYPDRPSPLHF. Variable domain in full (rest from reference TRBV28 and TRBJ1-6): DVKVTQSSRYLVKRTGEKVFLECVQDMDHENMFWYRQDPGLGLRLIYFSYDVKMKEKGDIPEGYSVSREKKERFSLILESASTNQTSMYLCSSSYPDRPSPLHFGNGTRLTVT.

The V call is TRBV29-1, the J call TRBJ2-3; no definite D call. V dropped 4 bases and J dropped 6 bases, with 14 bases sitting between them. From germline, CDR1 is SQVTM and CDR2 ANQGSEA. The CDR3 is made up of 13 amino acids. CDR3 loop: CSVGGVSDDTQYF. CDR3 DNA sequence: TGCAGCGTTGGAGGTGTCTCAGACGATACGCAGTATTTT.

This clonotype appeared many times. The chain uses TRBV9 and TRBJ2-2, with D hard to call. V was cut by 0 bases and J by 7 bases, with 1 base left in between. The CDR3 length is 11 residues. Per germline, CDR1 SGDLS and CDR2 YYNGEE. DNA for the CDR3: TGTGCCAGCAGCGTAGACGGGGAGCTGTTTTTT. Translated, it gives CASSVDGELFF.

Of note for this clonotype: A much larger clone is a single base away; this may be a read error. The rearrangement uses TRBV12-3 or TRBV12-4 and TRBJ1-6; D not resolved. The CDR3 length is 13 residues. The V and J ends lost 5 bases and 9 bases respectively, with 11 bases between them. The CDR3 DNA sequence: TGTGCCAGCAGTCCCGGCGGAGGTTCACCCCTCCACTTT. Its translation is CASSPGGGSPLHF.

The V gene is TRBV7-8, the J gene TRBJ1-5; 9 positions match TRBD1. CDR1 SGHVS and CDR2 FQNEAQ come from the germline V gene. CDR3 length: 15 amino acids. V was clipped by 6 bases and J by 5 bases; unmatched bases: 8. Here the CDR3 reads CASSPDRGRDQPQHF. CDR3 DNA: TGTGCCAGCAGTCCCGACAGGGGGAGGGATCAGCCCCAGCATTTT.

In the case of this clonotype: A clone one base away is much larger, so this may be a read error. V gene TRBV20-1 combines with J gene TRBJ2-1; a possible D gene is TRBD2 (7 bases). From germline, CDR1 is DFQATT and CDR2 SNEGSKA (reference sequence). CDR3 length: 15 amino acids. The CDR3 DNA is TGCAGTTCTAGACTCTTCGGGGGGCCTTCCGATGAGCAGTTCTTC. Protein sequence: CSSRLFGGPSDEQFF.

This clonotype has more than one count but fewer than ten. The chain links TRBV9 to TRBJ1-3, with D unresolved. The V end was cut by 4 bases, the J end by 4 bases, with 3 bases between. This CDR3 is 11 amino acids long. Germline V gene lookup returns CDR1 SGDLS and CDR2 YYNGEE. In DNA form, the CDR3 reads TGTGCCAGCAGCCTCGGAAACACCATATATTTT. This translates into CASSLGNTIYF. Full variable domain (remainder filled in from reference TRBV9 and TRBJ1-3): DSGVTQTPKHLITATGQRVTLRCSPRSGDLSVYWYQQSLDQGLQFLIQYYNGEERAKGNILERFSAQQFPDLHSELNLSSLELGDSALYFCASSLGNTIYFGEGSWLTVV.

This clonotype was seen many times. V gene TRBV20-1 combines with J gene TRBJ1-2, with 7 nucleotides matching TRBD1. V lost 3 bases and J lost 3; bases outside the gene matches: 7. Germline CDR1 is DFQATT and CDR2 is SNEGSKA (reference sequence). This CDR3 comprises 14 residues. CDR3 protein: CSASTGEGDYGYTF. As DNA, the CDR3 is TGCAGTGCTAGTACAGGGGAAGGTGACTATGGCTACACCTTC.

This clonotype was seen many times. The V gene is TRBV5-4, the J gene TRBJ1-2; D is perhaps TRBD1 (5 bases). Germline V gene sequence: CDR1 SGHNT, CDR2 YYREEE (reference sequence). CDR3 length: 15 residues. The V end lost 4 bases, the J end lost 4 bases, and 17 bases lay between the germline ends. This CDR3 is CASSPSSGSLYGYTF. CDR3 DNA: TGTGCCAGCAGCCCGTCCTCAGGGTCCCTCTATGGCTACACCTTC.

This clonotype was recorded many times. V gene TRBV6-6 combines with J gene TRBJ2-7; 7 bases agree with TRBD2. The CDR3 length is 14 residues. CDR1 and CDR2 from the germline V gene are MNHNY and SVGAGI (reference sequence). Unmatched junction bases numbered 1, after V lost 2 bases and J lost 0 bases. CDR3 nucleotide sequence: TGTGCCAGCAGTTACGGGAGGGCCTCCTACGAGCAGTACTTC. Translated, it gives CASSYGRASYEQYF.

This clonotype was detected a few times. The rearrangement joins TRBV29-1 to TRBJ2-7; TRBD2 agrees at 10 bases. V trimming: 6 bases; J trimming: 1 base; junction bases outside the gene matches: 3. CDR1 and CDR2 (germline): SQVTM, ANQGSEA. There are 13 residues in the CDR3. The CDR3 bases are TGCAGCGTCCTAGCGGGAGATTCCTACGAGCAGTACTTC. Residues: CSVLAGDSYEQYF.

Only a few counts were recorded for this clonotype. V usage is TRBV2 and J usage is TRBJ2-7; 7 bases agree with TRBD1. CDR1 is SNHLY and CDR2 is FYNNEI in the germline V gene. J was trimmed by 6 bases and V by 7 bases; bases with no gene match: 15. This CDR3 contains 15 residues. The CDR3 region has the DNA TGTGCCAGCATTCCCGACAGGGCTAGGCACGCCGAGCAGTACTTC. This encodes CASIPDRARHAEQYF.

The chain carries TRBV10-3 and TRBJ1-1; the D gene is possibly TRBD1 (5 bases). The CDR3 runs 13 residues. Per germline, CDR1 ENHRY and CDR2 SYGVKD. The ends were cut back, 4 bases at V and 8 bases at J, with 14 bases in the middle. CDR3 bases: TGTGCCATCAGTGGTCAGGGAGGTGGGGAAGCTTTCTTT. It yields the protein CAISGQGGGEAFF.

The table lists this clonotype with many counts. The V call is TRBV25-1, the J call TRBJ1-2; D is perhaps TRBD1 (6 bases). CDR3 length: 13 amino acids. Germline CDR1 reads MGHDK; CDR2 reads SYGVNS. V was trimmed by 4 bases and J by 4 bases, leaving 10 bases between them. The CDR3 DNA follows: TGTGCCAGCAGTGGGACAGCCAGCTATGGCTACACCTTC. It codes for CASSGTASYGYTF.

This chain uses TRBV20-1 with TRBJ1-5; 8 bases are shared with TRBD1. The V gene end was trimmed by 5 bases and the J gene end by 6 bases; junction bases not matched to a gene: 15. The CDR3 is made up of 16 amino acids. Per the germline V gene, CDR1 is DFQATT and CDR2 is SNEGSKA (reference sequence). The CDR3 region is CSAARQGRQSSQPQHF. CDR3 DNA sequence: TGCAGTGCTGCTAGACAGGGGAGACAGTCGTCTCAGCCCCAGCATTTT.

V gene TRBV25-1 combines with J gene TRBJ2-1, with no clear D. Trimming left V 1 base short and J 8 bases short, with 9 bases between. Looked up from germline, CDR1 is MGHDK and CDR2 is SYGVNS. The CDR3 is made up of 13 amino acids. DNA for the CDR3: TGTGCCAGCAGTGAATCCCCCAAGGATGAGCAGTTCTTC. This gives the protein CASSESPKDEQFF.

The J gene is TRBJ1-2, the V gene TRBV19; D gene uncertain. V shed 4 bases and J shed 2 bases, with 8 bases lying between them. Looked up from germline, CDR1 is LNHDA and CDR2 is SQIVND (reference sequence). CDR3 length: 13 amino acids. CDR3 nucleotides: TGTGCCAGTAGTAAACGGCCCAACTATGGCTACACCTTC. Residues: CASSKRPNYGYTF.

This clonotype came up many times. J is TRBJ2-1 and V is TRBV7-9; D possibly corresponds to TRBD2 (6 bases). The V gene's germline CDR1 is SEHNR and CDR2 FQNEAQ (reference sequence). The CDR3 covers 14 residues. Trimming took 0 bases from V and 3 from J, leaving 6 bases between them. The CDR3 sequence: CASSLATSYNEQFF. The CDR3 bases are TGTGCCAGCAGCTTAGCGACTAGCTACAATGAGCAGTTCTTC.

This clonotype has a count of ten or more. The chain has TRBV12-3 or TRBV12-4 and TRBJ1-2; possibly TRBD1 for D (5 bases). CDR3 length: 13 residues. The ends were cut back, 5 bases at V and 6 bases at J, with 13 bases in the middle. The CDR3 here is CASSPNGGDGYTF. In DNA, the CDR3 is TGTGCCAGCAGTCCAAACGGAGGGGATGGCTACACCTTC.

This chain joins TRBV29-1 and TRBJ2-2, with TRBD2 as a possible D gene (5 bases). CDR3 length equals 15 residues. Trimming removed 5 bases from V and 1 base from J, with 14 bases in between. The germline gives CDR1 SQVTM, CDR2 ANQGSEA. The CDR3 loop reads CSVKYGVMNTGELFF. The CDR3 DNA reads as TGCAGCGTTAAGTACGGGGTTATGAACACCGGGGAGCTGTTTTTT.

The chain couples TRBV25-1 to TRBJ1-1; no firm D call. Trimming shortened V by 5 bases and J by 1 base, and 8 bases separated the two germline ends. This CDR3 is 13 amino acids long. Germline V gene data show CDR1 as MGHDK and CDR2 as SYGVNS. CDR3 loop: CASSSPKNTEAFF. CDR3 coding DNA: TGTGCCAGCAGTTCCCCGAAGAACACTGAAGCTTTCTTT.